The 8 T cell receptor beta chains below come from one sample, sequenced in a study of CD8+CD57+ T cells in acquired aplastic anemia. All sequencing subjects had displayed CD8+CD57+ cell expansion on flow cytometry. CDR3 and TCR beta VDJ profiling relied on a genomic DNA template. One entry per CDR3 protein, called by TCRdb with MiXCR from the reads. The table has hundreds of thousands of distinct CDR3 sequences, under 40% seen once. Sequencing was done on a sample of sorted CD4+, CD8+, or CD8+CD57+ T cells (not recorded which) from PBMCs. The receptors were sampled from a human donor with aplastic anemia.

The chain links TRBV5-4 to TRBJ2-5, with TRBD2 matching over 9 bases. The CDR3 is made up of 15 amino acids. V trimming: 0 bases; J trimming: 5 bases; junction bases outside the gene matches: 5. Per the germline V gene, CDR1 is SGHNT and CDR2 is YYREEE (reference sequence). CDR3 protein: CASSLGGGAAETQYF. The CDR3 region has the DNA TGTGCCAGCAGCTTGGGCGGGGGGGCGGCTGAGACCCAGTACTTC.

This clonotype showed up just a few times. The CDR3 DNA follows: TGTGCCAGCAGCTTAACGAGCGGACTAGCAGGCGGGGAGCTGTTTTTT. Residues: CASSLTSGLAGGELFF. The chain is built from TRBV7-3 and TRBJ2-2; 8 bases are a match to TRBD2. The V gene's germline CDR1 is SGHTA and CDR2 FQGTGA. This CDR3 comprises 16 residues. V lost 0 bases and J lost 7; bases outside the gene matches: 7.

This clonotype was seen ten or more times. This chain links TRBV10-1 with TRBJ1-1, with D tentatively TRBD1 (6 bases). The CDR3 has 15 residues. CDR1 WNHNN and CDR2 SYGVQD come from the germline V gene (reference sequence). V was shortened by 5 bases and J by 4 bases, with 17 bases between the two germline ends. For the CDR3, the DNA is TGCGCCAGCAGTCCGACCTCGACAGGAGGCACTGAAGCTTTCTTT. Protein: CASSPTSTGGTEAFF.

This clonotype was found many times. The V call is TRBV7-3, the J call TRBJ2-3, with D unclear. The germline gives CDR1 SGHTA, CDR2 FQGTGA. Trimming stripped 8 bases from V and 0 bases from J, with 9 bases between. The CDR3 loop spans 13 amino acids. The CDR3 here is CASREVSTDTQYF. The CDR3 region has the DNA TGTGCCAGCCGAGAGGTTAGCACAGATACGCAGTATTTT. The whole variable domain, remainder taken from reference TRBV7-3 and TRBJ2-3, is GAGVSQTPSNKVTEKGKYVELRCDPISGHTALYWYRQSLGQGPEFLIYFQGTGAADDSGLPNDRFFAVRPEGSVSTLKIQRTERGDSAVYLCASREVSTDTQYFGPGTRLTVL.

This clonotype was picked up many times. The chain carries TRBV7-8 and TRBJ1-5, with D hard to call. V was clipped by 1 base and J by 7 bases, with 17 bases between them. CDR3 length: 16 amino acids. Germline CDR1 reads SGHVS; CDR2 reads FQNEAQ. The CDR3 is CASSLGSALVGQPQHF. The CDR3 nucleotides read TGTGCCAGCAGCTTAGGTTCGGCACTGGTTGGCCAGCCCCAGCATTTT.

As DNA, the CDR3 is TGTGCCAGCAGTTTATCGGCCAGCAATCAGCCCCAGCATTTT. This codes for CASSLSASNQPQHF. This chain joins TRBV12-3 or TRBV12-4 and TRBJ1-5; unclear D gene. The V and J ends lost 2 bases and 1 base respectively, with 6 bases between them. CDR3 length: 14 amino acids.

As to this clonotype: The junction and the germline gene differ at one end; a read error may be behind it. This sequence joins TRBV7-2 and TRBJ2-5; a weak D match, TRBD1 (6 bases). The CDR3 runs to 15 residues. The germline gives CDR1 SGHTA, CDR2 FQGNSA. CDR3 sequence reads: CASSLDGTPQEAQYF. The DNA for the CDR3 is TGTGCCAGCAGCTTAGATGGGACACCTCAAGAGGCCCAGTACTTC.

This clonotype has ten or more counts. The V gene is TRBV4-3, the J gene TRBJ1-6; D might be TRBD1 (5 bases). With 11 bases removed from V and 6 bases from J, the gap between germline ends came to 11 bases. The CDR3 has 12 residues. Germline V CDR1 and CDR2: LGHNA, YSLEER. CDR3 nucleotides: TGCGCCGTAGGGACGGTTAATTCACCCCTCCACTTT. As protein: CAVGTVNSPLHF.